This TCR beta chain originates from a study of identical twins. Using its own MiXCR run on the 5' RACE reads, TCRdb lists one record per CDR3 protein. The sample includes 450,000 to 500,000 distinct CDR3 sequences, 13% to 15% of them seen just once. This clonotype appeared a few times. Its antigen remains unknown. The CDR3 spans 12 residues. V lost 5 bases, J lost 5 bases, and 6 bases lay in between. Per germline, CDR1 KGHDR and CDR2 SFDVKD. Study-wide results and limits: Within cord blood, abundant beta clonotypes carried fewer insertions, but memory repertoires showed no such trend.

The data also belong to a second study, concerning yellow fever vaccine responses in identical twins.

The sample was CD4+ T cells sorted from blood. The sequence was collected from a woman in her late teens or twenties in good health. The gene calls are TRBV24-1 and TRBJ1-3, with unresolved D. This CDR3 reads CATSGIRNTIYF. The CDR3 bases are TGTGCCACCAGTGGGATACGAAACACCATATATTTT.